The 23 T cell receptor beta chains given below trace back to one sample, sequenced in a study of OX40 agonist ivuxolimab in advanced cancers. TCRdb keeps only in-frame clones here, not all; method: immunoSEQ multiplex PCR. Among around 93,000 clones, approximately 87% were seen once, and the ten largest hold under 2%. The material was CD4+ or CD8+ T cells sorted from blood, obtained in a trial of the OX40 agonist ivuxolimab. The origin of the receptors is an adult with an advanced solid tumor such as melanoma, head and neck, liver or kidney cancer.

This clone was counted a single time. The chain joins TRBV5-6 to TRBJ1-1; maybe TRBD1 (5 bases). V gave up 6 bases and J gave up 5 bases, with 20 bases separating them. CDR3 size: 15 residues. The germline CDR1 and CDR2 sequences are SGHDT and YYEEEE. CDR3 coding DNA: TGTGCCAGCACCAAAGTCGGTGGGGGGGGAACTGAAGCTTTCTTT. This translates into CASTKVGGGGTEAFF. Combining the CDR3 with reference TRBV5-6 and TRBJ1-1 gives the whole variable domain DAGVTQSPTHLIKTRGQQVTLRCSPKSGHDTVSWYQQALGQGPQFIFQYYEEEERQRGNFPDRFSGHQFPNYSSELNVNALLLGDSALYLCASTKVGGGGTEAFFGQGTRLTVV.

V is TRBV27 and J is TRBJ2-2; D is ambiguous. Germline assignment: CDR1 MNHEY and CDR2 SMNVEV (reference sequence). V was trimmed by 3 bases and J by 6 bases, leaving 8 bases between them. CDR3 size: 13 residues. As DNA, the CDR3 is TGTGCCAGCAGTTTTTTAAGCTCCGGGGAGCTGTTTTTT. This encodes CASSFLSSGELFF.

The rearrangement uses TRBV2 and TRBJ1-2, with unresolved D. V was shortened by 6 bases and J by 8 bases, with 19 bases between the two germline ends. Germline V gene sequence: CDR1 SNHLY, CDR2 FYNNEI. The CDR3 consists of 14 residues. The CDR3 DNA sequence: TGTGCCAGCAGAGAGGACGGTTCGCTTGGAGGCTACACCTTC. Protein sequence: CASREDGSLGGYTF. Looking up the rest from reference TRBV2 and TRBJ1-2 gives the full variable domain: EPEVTQTPSHQVTQMGQEVILRCVPISNHLYFYWYRQILGQKVEFLVSFYNNEISEKSEIFDDQFSVERPDGSNFTLKIRSTKLEDSAMYFCASREDGSLGGYTFGSGTRLTVV.

The rearrangement joins TRBV5-6 to TRBJ1-2, with unresolved D. Germline CDR1 SGHDT, CDR2 YYEEEE. This CDR3 is 15 amino acids long. Trimming removed 6 bases at V and 0 bases at J, with 15 bases between. In nucleotides, the CDR3 is TGTGCCAGCAACTTACGGACCGGGACTAACTATGGCTACACCTTC. It codes for CASNLRTGTNYGYTF.

V gene TRBV7-2 combines with J gene TRBJ1-4; D remains ambiguous. The CDR3 length is 17 residues. Germline V lookup: CDR1 SGHTA, CDR2 FQGNSA. V shed 1 base and J shed 8 bases, with 20 bases lying between them. DNA for the CDR3: TGTGCCAGCAGCTTAGGGCCCGGACTCTCGGACCGGGAAAAACTGTTTTTT. As protein: CASSLGPGLSDREKLFF.

The V gene is TRBV18, the J gene TRBJ2-5; D is ambiguous. This CDR3 has 13 residues. V gave up 3 bases and J gave up 4 bases, with 9 bases separating them. Germline V CDR1 and CDR2: KGHSH, LQKENI. The CDR3 loop is CASSPGIGETQYF. CDR3 DNA: TGTGCCAGCTCACCGGGGATCGGAGAGACCCAGTACTTC.

The genes are TRBV5-1 and TRBJ1-3; D gene unclear. CDR3 length: 15 residues. Germline-derived CDR1 and CDR2 are SGHRS and YFSETQ. V lost 0 bases and J 3 bases, leaving 10 bases between the germline ends. CDR3 loop: CASSLVAGDGNTIYF. CDR3 DNA: TGCGCCAGCAGCTTGGTGGCCGGAGATGGAAACACCATATATTTT.

On this clone itself: The sample holds other DNA sequences that translate to the same CDR3. The CDR3 protein is CASSPTSGNTGELFF. CDR3 coding DNA: TGCGCCAGCAGCCCGACTAGCGGAAACACCGGGGAGCTGTTTTTT. The rearrangement links TRBV5-1 to TRBJ2-2; 9 bases are shared with TRBD2. With 4 bases clipped from V and 2 bases from J, the junction kept 3 bases outside the gene matches. CDR3 length: 15 amino acids. The V gene's germline CDR1 is SGHRS and CDR2 YFSETQ.

This rearrangement joins TRBV6-5 to TRBJ2-4; perhaps TRBD2 as D (6 bases). Germline CDR1 and CDR2: MNHEY and SVGAGI. The CDR3 spans 15 residues. The V and J ends lost 6 bases and 1 base respectively, with 13 bases between them. CDR3 bases: TGTGCCAGCAGGGGAGGAGGAGGGGCCAAAAACATTCAGTACTTC. Its translation is CASRGGGGAKNIQYF.

This chain connects TRBV5-6 to TRBJ1-6; D gene ambiguous. The CDR3 covers 13 residues. The germline V and J ends were trimmed by 0 bases and 8 bases, with 6 bases remaining between them. From germline, CDR1 is SGHDT and CDR2 YYEEEE. This chain's CDR3 is CASSLEPDSPLHF. CDR3 DNA: TGTGCCAGCAGCTTGGAACCGGATTCACCCCTCCACTTT.

The chain combines TRBV5-1 with TRBJ2-7; 9 bases map to TRBD1. CDR1 SGHRS and CDR2 YFSETQ come from the germline V gene. This CDR3 has 15 residues. The junction had 5 bases not matched to a gene; V was cut back by 4 bases and J by 0 bases. In nucleotides, the CDR3 is TGCGCCAGCAGCCTATGGACAGGGGACTCCTACGAGCAGTACTTC. It encodes CASSLWTGDSYEQYF.

The gene calls are TRBV4-3 and TRBJ1-3; no reliable D call. Trimming took off 4 bases at V and 0 bases at J, with 13 bases between the two ends. CDR1 and CDR2 (germline): LGHNA, YSLEER. This CDR3 region has 16 residues. The chain's CDR3 is CASSPNLILSGNTIYF. CDR3 DNA sequence: TGCGCCAGCAGCCCGAACCTGATACTCTCTGGAAACACCATATATTTT.

The rearrangement links TRBV5-1 to TRBJ2-5; possible D gene TRBD1, 7 bases. V shed 4 bases and J shed 4 bases, with 14 bases lying between them. CDR3 length equals 14 residues. CDR1 SGHRS and CDR2 YFSETQ come from the germline V gene. CDR3 sequence: CASSPEGTAETQYF. The CDR3 DNA follows: TGCGCCAGCAGCCCGGAGGGGACAGCAGAGACCCAGTACTTC.

The gene calls are TRBV19 and TRBJ1-1; 8 positions agree with TRBD1. Trimming cost V 5 bases and J 6 bases; bases outside gene matches: 8. The CDR3 contains 14 residues. CDR1 and CDR2 from the germline V gene are LNHDA and SQIVND (reference sequence). The CDR3 here is CASSQDRGMAEAFF. The CDR3 nucleotides are TGTGCCAGTAGTCAAGACAGGGGAATGGCTGAAGCTTTCTTT.

This chain uses TRBV15 with TRBJ1-5; D is possibly TRBD1 (5 bases). CDR1 is LNHNV and CDR2 is YYDKDF in the germline V gene (reference sequence). Trimming removed 2 bases at V and 6 bases at J, with 5 bases between. The CDR3 has 12 residues. CDR3: CATSRQGQPQHF. The CDR3 DNA follows: TGTGCCACCAGCAGACAGGGTCAGCCCCAGCATTTT.

J is TRBJ2-7 and V is TRBV18; 8 nucleotides align to TRBD1. The J segment lost 3 bases and the V segment lost 1 base, leaving 2 bases of the junction unmatched. Germline CDR1 is KGHSH and CDR2 is LQKENI. There are 14 residues in the CDR3. For the CDR3, the DNA is TGTGCCAGCTCACCACAGGGACAGGACTACGAGCAGTACTTC. Protein product: CASSPQGQDYEQYF.

CDR3 amino acids: CASSIGRRNTIYF. The CDR3 region has the DNA TGTGCCAGTAGTATCGGTCGCAGAAACACCATATATTTT. The chain is built from TRBV19 and TRBJ1-3, with no clear D. The germline V gene encodes CDR1 LNHDA and CDR2 SQIVND (reference sequence). The CDR3 contains 13 residues. V lost 3 bases and J 5 bases, leaving 8 bases between the germline ends.

The rearrangement joins TRBV29-1 to TRBJ2-3, with D perhaps assigned TRBD1 or TRBD2 (6 bases each). The CDR3 length is 15 residues. Deletions cut 4 bases from V and 0 bases from J, with 14 bases between. CDR1 SQVTM and CDR2 ANQGSEA come from the germline V gene. In DNA, the CDR3 is TGCAGCGTTGGATTGGGGGGCGCGAGCACAGATACGCAGTATTTT. Amino acid sequence: CSVGLGGASTDTQYF.

V usage is TRBV30 and J usage is TRBJ1-5; 7 bases match TRBD1. This CDR3 spans 14 amino acids. The V gene end was trimmed by 5 bases and the J gene end by 2 bases; junction bases not matched to a gene: 6. Germline loops: CDR1 GTSNPN, CDR2 SVGIG (reference sequence). The CDR3 sequence: CAWETGIGNQPQHF. In DNA, the CDR3 is TGTGCCTGGGAGACAGGGATCGGCAATCAGCCCCAGCATTTT.

The chain employs TRBV6-5 and TRBJ2-1; D is possibly TRBD1 or TRBD2 (5 bases each). V was clipped by 3 bases and J by 6 bases, with 15 bases between them. Germline CDR1 and CDR2: MNHEY and SVGAGI. The CDR3 length is 15 residues. The CDR3 here is CASSYLGPSRNEQFF. The DNA of the CDR3 is TGTGCCAGCAGTTATTTGGGACCCTCTCGCAATGAGCAGTTCTTC.

This sequence joins TRBV6-5 and TRBJ1-2; no reliable D call. Germline V gene sequence: CDR1 MNHEY, CDR2 SVGAGI. With 4 bases removed from V and 0 bases from J, the gap between germline ends came to 12 bases. There are 15 residues in the CDR3. This CDR3 is CASSSTWGTNYGYTF. The CDR3 DNA follows: TGTGCCAGCAGTTCGACTTGGGGAACTAACTATGGCTACACCTTC.

The rearrangement links TRBV13 to TRBJ2-5; D is undetermined. The tail of the sequence fits TRBJ2-7 better, so the J call may be wrong. The germline CDR1 and CDR2 sequences are PRHDT and FYEKMQ (reference sequence). There are 16 residues in the CDR3. CDR3: CASSQYGLDLTGEQYF. The CDR3 DNA reads TGTGCCAGCAGCCAATATGGGTTAGACCTTACGGGCGAGCAGTACTTC.

This rearrangement joins TRBV18 to TRBJ2-3; D not certain. The germline V gene encodes CDR1 KGHSH and CDR2 LQKENI. CDR3 length: 13 amino acids. V lost 3 bases and J 5 bases, leaving 9 bases between the germline ends. The CDR3 DNA reads TGTGCCAGCTCACCGGTCGGTAGAGATACGCAGTATTTT. Residues: CASSPVGRDTQYF.